These 10 T cell receptor beta chains share one sample of origin, sequenced in a study of EBV T-cell therapy then PD-1 blockade in nasopharyngeal carcinoma. Clones were sequenced by immunoSEQ multiplex PCR, and TCRdb holds only the in-frame ones, with some missing. The repertoire holds some 15,000 clones, with 80% to 85% as singletons. These receptors' targets are unknown. Treatment here: AdE1-LMPpoly-expanded autologous EBV-specific T-cell therapy followed by anti-PD-1 nivolumab. The sample was CD8+ T cells from blood, taken around day 100 from a patient whose treatment included autologous EBV-specific T cells and nivolumab. These receptors were taken from a man aged 40-50 years with nasopharyngeal carcinoma.

The chain couples TRBV6-5 to TRBJ2-7, with D tentatively TRBD1 (6 bases). CDR1 MNHEY and CDR2 SVGAGI come from the germline V gene. V was cut by 6 bases and J by 0 bases, with 12 bases left in between. The CDR3 has 14 residues. CDR3 nucleotides: TGTGCCAGCAGCCGGGACACAAACTCCTACGAGCAGTACTTC. Translated, it gives CASSRDTNSYEQYF.

CDR3 sequence (DNA): TGTGCCACCAGCAGAGATATGGGCACTTCCTACGAGCAGTACTTC. Amino acids: CATSRDMGTSYEQYF. This rearrangement joins TRBV15 to TRBJ2-7; D ambiguous. Per germline, CDR1 LNHNV and CDR2 YYDKDF (reference sequence). Between the trimmed V and J ends, which lost 0 bases and 1 base, there was a span of 10 bases. The CDR3 length is 15 residues.

By share, this clone counts as medium-sized (0.01 to 0.1%). The sample holds other DNA sequences that translate to the same CDR3. The chain joins TRBV18 to TRBJ1-2; the D is unclear. V lost 0 bases to trimming and J lost 2 bases, with 7 bases between them. Germline-derived CDR1 and CDR2 are KGHSH and LQKENI. The CDR3 runs 14 residues. Here the CDR3 reads CASSPPDTNYGYTF. The CDR3 nucleotides are TGTGCCAGCTCACCACCGGATACCAACTATGGCTACACCTTC.

The J gene is TRBJ1-5, the V gene TRBV7-9; no definite D call. In germline, CDR1 is SEHNR, CDR2 FQNEAQ (reference sequence). This CDR3 comprises 15 residues. Trimming removed 2 bases from V and 2 bases from J, with 10 bases in between. CDR3 in DNA: TGTGCCAGCAGCTTAACGGCAGCCGGCAATCAGCCCCAGCATTTT. This sequence encodes CASSLTAAGNQPQHF.

The CDR3, as DNA: TGTGCCAGCAGTGAAGGTCAGGGGGGGGGAGGACGCAATCAGCCCCAGCATTTT. It is translated as CASSEGQGGGGRNQPQHF. The chain couples TRBV2 to TRBJ1-5; TRBD1 matches at 7 bases. J was trimmed by 2 bases and V by 1 base; bases with no gene match: 11. Germline V lookup: CDR1 SNHLY, CDR2 FYNNEI. This CDR3 is built from 18 residues. Based on the CDR3 plus reference TRBV2 and TRBJ1-5, the full variable domain is EPEVTQTPSHQVTQMGQEVILRCVPISNHLYFYWYRQILGQKVEFLVSFYNNEISEKSEIFDDQFSVERPDGSNFTLKIRSTKLEDSAMYFCASSEGQGGGGRNQPQHFGDGTRLSIL.

This rearrangement joins TRBV9 to TRBJ2-3; no reliable D call. CDR1 SGDLS and CDR2 YYNGEE come from the germline V gene. V was cut by 0 bases and J by 3 bases, with 11 bases left in between. This CDR3 spans 15 amino acids. The CDR3 region has the DNA TGTGCCAGCAGCGTAGAGCACTTAAGGACAGATACGCAGTATTTT. This sequence encodes CASSVEHLRTDTQYF.

The chain joins TRBV27 to TRBJ2-5; D remains unclear. Trimming took off 3 bases at V and 2 bases at J, with 10 bases between the two ends. Germline V gene data show CDR1 as MNHEY and CDR2 as SMNVEV (reference sequence). This CDR3 has 14 residues. The CDR3 DNA reads TGTGCCAGCAGTTTTATAGATAAACAAGAGACCCAGTACTTC. It yields the protein CASSFIDKQETQYF.

This clone was seen once. The rearrangement joins TRBV13 to TRBJ1-2; 8 bases agree with TRBD1. The CDR3 has 14 amino acids. CDR1 is PRHDT and CDR2 is FYEKMQ in the germline V gene (reference sequence). V trimming: 2 bases; J trimming: 12 bases; junction bases outside the gene matches: 11. The CDR3 DNA reads as TGTGCCAGCAGCTTAAATGCCAGGGGGCTCGACAACACCTTC. Amino acid sequence: CASSLNARGLDNTF.

This chain joins TRBV5-4 and TRBJ2-3; D gene uncertain. V lost 3 bases, J lost 5 bases, and 4 bases lay in between. The CDR3 spans 11 residues. Germline V gives CDR1 SGHNT, CDR2 YYREEE (reference sequence). The CDR3 region has the DNA TGTGCCAGCAGCTACGGAGATACGCAGTATTTT. Amino acids: CASSYGDTQYF.

The gene calls are TRBV19 and TRBJ2-5; D perhaps matches TRBD1 (6 bases). CDR3 length: 14 residues. Trimming stripped 6 bases from V and 4 bases from J, with 15 bases between. The germline CDR1 and CDR2 sequences are LNHDA and SQIVND (reference sequence). The CDR3 bases are TGTGCCAGTAGACGGACAGATGCTCCAGAGACCCAGTACTTC. It encodes CASRRTDAPETQYF.